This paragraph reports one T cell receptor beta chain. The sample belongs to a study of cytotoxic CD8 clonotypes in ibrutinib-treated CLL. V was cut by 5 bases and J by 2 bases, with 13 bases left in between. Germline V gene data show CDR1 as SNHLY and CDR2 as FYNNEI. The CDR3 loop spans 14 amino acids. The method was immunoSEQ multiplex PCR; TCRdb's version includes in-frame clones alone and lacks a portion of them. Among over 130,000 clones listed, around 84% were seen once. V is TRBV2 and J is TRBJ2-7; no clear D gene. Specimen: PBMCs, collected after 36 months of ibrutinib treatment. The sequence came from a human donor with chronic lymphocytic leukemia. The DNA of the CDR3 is TGTGCCAGCAGTCCCGTAGACTCCGCCTACGAGCAGTACTTC. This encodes CASSPVDSAYEQYF.